These 19 T cell receptor beta chains were sequenced from one sample in a study of blood T cells in healthy people across ages. A second PCR of about 7 to 11 cycles used a sample-barcoded 5' primer and a J-beta primer mix. Each CDR3 protein gets one entry after TCRdb re-called the 5' RACE reads with MiXCR. Of around 940,000 distinct CDR3 sequences listed, 51% are singletons. The source material was blood. Receptors were obtained from a woman aged 60-75 years in good health.

CDR3 loop: CASSQDRGVVYGYTF. CDR3 DNA sequence: TGTGCCAGCAGCCAAGATAGGGGGGTGGTATATGGCTACACCTTC. The chain carries TRBV3-1 and TRBJ1-2, with D perhaps matching TRBD1 (6 bases). Trimming removed 0 bases at V and 5 bases at J, with 13 bases between. The germline V gene has CDR1 LGHDT and CDR2 YNNKEL (reference sequence). The CDR3 totals 15 residues.

The chain combines TRBV20-1 with TRBJ1-1; D might be TRBD1 (5 bases). This CDR3 has 14 amino acids. The germline gives CDR1 DFQATT, CDR2 SNEGSKA (reference sequence). V shed 0 bases and J shed 1 base, with 9 bases lying between them. CDR3 nucleotides: TGCAGTGCTAGAGATATGGGGGAGAACACTGAAGCTTTCTTT. It encodes CSARDMGENTEAFF.

A few counts support this clonotype. The junction differs from germline at one of its ends, possibly a read error. The chain links TRBV4-3 to TRBJ2-3; TRBD2 agrees at 10 bases. There are 15 residues in the CDR3. Germline V gene data show CDR1 as LGHNA and CDR2 as YSLEER. In DNA, the CDR3 is TGCGCCGGCAGCCGCACTAGCGGGGGCACAGATACGCAGTATTTT. Translated: CAGSRTSGGTDTQYF.

This clonotype came up a few times. The J gene is TRBJ2-6, the V gene TRBV12-3 or TRBV12-4, with 11 positions matching TRBD1. The ends lost 6 bases at V and 0 bases at J; junction bases unmatched: 4. CDR3 length: 17 residues. The CDR3: CASRAGTGGSGANVLTF. As DNA, the CDR3 is TGTGCCAGCAGGGCTGGGACAGGGGGCTCTGGGGCCAACGTCCTGACTTTC.

The genes are TRBV20-1 and TRBJ2-2; no definite D call. V was pared by 0 bases and J by 1 base, with 3 bases between. Germline V CDR1 and CDR2: DFQATT, SNEGSKA (reference sequence). This CDR3 region has 13 residues. For the CDR3, the DNA is TGCAGTGCTAGAGACGTGAACACCGGGGAGCTGTTTTTT. Translation gives CSARDVNTGELFF.

This clonotype was observed a few times. The chain combines TRBV12-3 or TRBV12-4 with TRBJ2-3, with 10 bases identical to TRBD2. The CDR3 length is 16 residues. V dropped 4 bases and J dropped 0; count of bases not matched to a gene: 4. The CDR3 coding sequence is TGTGCCAGCAGTTACGCGACTAGCGGGAGCACAGATACGCAGTATTTT. It is translated as CASSYATSGSTDTQYF.

The chain uses TRBV7-2 and TRBJ2-3, with D tentatively TRBD2 (5 bases). CDR3 size: 14 residues. In germline, CDR1 is SGHTA, CDR2 FQGNSA. V was trimmed by 7 bases and J by 2 bases, leaving 13 bases between them. The CDR3 coding sequence is TGTGCCAGCAATCCCTCGGGGATCACAGATACGCAGTATTTT. Translation: CASNPSGITDTQYF.

This chain joins TRBV20-1 and TRBJ1-2, with D perhaps matching TRBD1 (5 bases). Trimming removed 3 bases at V and 8 bases at J, with 19 bases between. Germline loops: CDR1 DFQATT, CDR2 SNEGSKA (reference sequence). This CDR3 region has 14 residues. CDR3 sequence: CSASTQPTVNGYTF. The CDR3 DNA reads as TGCAGTGCTAGTACTCAACCGACAGTTAACGGCTACACCTTC.

This clonotype was seen a few times. With a much larger clone just one base away, this may be a read error. The chain combines TRBV20-1 with TRBJ2-1; 11 positions agree with TRBD1. The J call is uncertain, as TRBJ2-7 better fits the DNA end. Germline-derived CDR1 and CDR2 are DFQATT and SNEGSKA (reference sequence). This CDR3 contains 17 residues. The DNA of the CDR3 is TGCAGTTTTCTGACCCGGGACAGGGGGATGTCCTACAATGAGCAGTACTTC. The encoded protein is CSFLTRDRGMSYNEQYF.

The J gene is TRBJ1-1, the V gene TRBV4-2; D is uncertain. V lost 1 base, J lost 4 bases, and 13 bases lay in between. The germline gives CDR1 LGHNA, CDR2 YNFKEQ. This CDR3 comprises 15 residues. The CDR3 here is CASSQALFGGTEAFF. In DNA, the CDR3 is TGTGCCAGCAGCCAAGCCCTTTTCGGAGGCACTGAAGCTTTCTTT.

This clonotype was counted between two and nine times. This chain uses TRBV10-2 with TRBJ2-5; 10 bases align to TRBD2. Germline trimming cut 8 bases from V and 3 bases from J; bases unmatched to any gene: 3. The CDR3 spans 13 residues. The germline CDR1 and CDR2 sequences are WSHSY and SAAADI. In DNA, the CDR3 is TGCGCCAGCCTCCTAGCGGGGGAAGAGACCCAGTACTTC. It encodes CASLLAGEETQYF.

This clonotype turned up a few times. CDR3 nucleotides: TGTGCCAGCAGCCTTGTACCCTATACGCAGTATTTT. This codes for CASSLVPYTQYF. The rearrangement links TRBV28 to TRBJ2-3; D unclear. Deletions cut 6 bases from V and 7 bases from J, with 11 bases between. The CDR3 is 12 residues long. Looked up from germline, CDR1 is MDHEN and CDR2 is SYDVKM.

V gene TRBV5-1 combines with J gene TRBJ2-7, with D maybe TRBD1 (6 bases). The ends were cut back, 4 bases at V and 0 bases at J, with 14 bases in the middle. CDR3 size: 15 residues. Looked up from germline, CDR1 is SGHRS and CDR2 is YFSETQ. The DNA of the CDR3 is TGCGCCAGCAGCAGGGGACAAGCTAGCTCCTACGAGCAGTACTTC. This encodes CASSRGQASSYEQYF.

This clonotype occurred a few times. The V and J genes are TRBV2 and TRBJ2-7, with D uncertain. The closer fit of TRBJ2-4 to the DNA end suggests the J call may be wrong. Germline V gene sequence: CDR1 SNHLY, CDR2 FYNNEI. The length of the CDR3 is 11 residues. Here the CDR3 reads CASGTGNIQYF. The DNA of the CDR3 is TGTGCCAGCGGCACGGGAAACATTCAGTACTTC.

The chain combines TRBV4-1 with TRBJ2-1; TRBD2 matches 9 bases. Germline CDR1 and CDR2: MGHRA and YSYEKL. V lost 4 bases, J lost 7 bases, and 17 bases stayed unmatched. This CDR3 has 18 amino acids. CDR3 nucleotides: TGCGCCAGCAGCCCCCATGCTTCGACGGCGGGAGGGGTTAATGAGCAGTTCTTC. Amino acid sequence: CASSPHASTAGGVNEQFF.

The rearrangement uses TRBV2 and TRBJ2-5; tentatively, D is TRBD2 (6 bases). V lost 3 bases and J 7 bases, leaving 12 bases between the germline ends. The length of the CDR3 is 13 residues. CDR1 and CDR2 from the germline V gene are SNHLY and FYNNEI. In DNA form, the CDR3 reads TGTGCCAGCAGTGAGCGGGACGTCGGGACCCAGTACTTC. It is translated as CASSERDVGTQYF.

The chain is built from TRBV12-3 or TRBV12-4 and TRBJ1-4; D unclear. V lost 7 bases, J lost 3 bases, and 9 bases lay in between. The CDR3 has 13 amino acids. The chain's CDR3 is CASKGSANEKLFF. CDR3 DNA: TGTGCCAGCAAGGGTTCAGCTAATGAAAAACTGTTTTTT.

CDR3 nucleotide sequence: TGTGCCAGCAGTACTATAGCGGGAGCCGAGAACGAGCAGTACTTC. This encodes CASSTIAGAENEQYF. V and J are TRBV28 and TRBJ2-7; 9 nucleotides match TRBD2. V shed 5 bases and J 5 bases; nucleotides not matched to a gene: 10. CDR3 length equals 15 residues. CDR1 is MDHEN and CDR2 is SYDVKM in the germline V gene.

This clonotype appeared a few times. The CDR3 sequence: CASSSPWDRISTDTQYF. CDR3 nucleotides: TGTGCCAGCAGTTCCCCCTGGGACAGGATAAGCACAGATACGCAGTATTTT. J is TRBJ2-3 and V is TRBV12-3 or TRBV12-4, with 8 nucleotides matching TRBD1. The CDR3 is 17 amino acids. V gave up 4 bases and J gave up 0 bases; unmatched junction bases: 9.